This is a list of T cell receptor beta chains from one sample in a study of T cells after yellow fever vaccination. Each CDR3 protein gets one entry after TCRdb re-called the 5' RACE reads with MiXCR. The sample gives hundreds of thousands of distinct CDR3 sequences, roughly an eighth of which show up once; 15% is in the top ten. The specimen was PBMCs, collected on the day of the yellow fever booster vaccination. These receptors were obtained from a man aged 25 to 40 who received the YFV17D yellow fever vaccine. CDR3s include the opening cysteine and the closing phenylalanine or tryptophan. Fields, in order: J gene, clone size, V gene, CDR3 protein. The size field is filled for only some rows; it gives once, few, many or a size class.

>TRBJ2-3|NA|TRBV9
CASSSMGRYTDTQYF
>TRBJ2-5|NA|TRBV7-2
CASSLAFAGTETQYF
>TRBJ2-6|few|TRBV5-1
CASSTRGFGDSGANVLTF
>TRBJ2-5|few|TRBV5-1
CASSLKGRRGETQYF
>TRBJ2-7|NA|TRBV7-8
CASSPPGTIYEQYF
>TRBJ2-2|few|TRBV5-6
CASSLRARGTGELFF
>NA|NA|TRBV7-8
CAGSSRESSTDTQHF
>TRBJ2-3|NA|TRBV6-5
CASRLHSSEADTQYF
>TRBJ2-5|NA|TRBV5-1
CASSPQTSGQETQYF
>TRBJ1-2|few|TRBV6-5
CASSYSDSFGNGGYTF
>TRBJ2-1|NA|TRBV29-1
CSVDPESTSAVNEQFF
>TRBJ2-2|few|TRBV6-5
CASSYGLGGGTGELFF
>TRBJ1-6|few|TRBV30
CAWSFRTGAYNSPLHF
>TRBJ1-6|NA|TRBV5-6
CASSSLDREESPLHF
>TRBJ2-5|NA|TRBV4-2
CASSPGTGSRETQYF
>TRBJ2-6|NA|TRBV20-1
CSATDGANVLTF
>TRBJ2-7|NA|TRBV19
CASSIPPGVSGNYEQYF
>TRBJ1-2|NA|TRBV6-1
CASSEQENYGYTF
>TRBJ1-1|few|TRBV7-9
CASVDGVVNTEAFF
>TRBJ2-7|NA|TRBV7-2
CASSSEGGVGYEQYF
>TRBJ2-2|NA|TRBV5-1
CASSLGTSGGRTGELFF
>TRBJ2-7|few|TRBV29-1
CSVKWTSDEQYF
>TRBJ2-7|NA|TRBV12-3/TRBV12-4
CASSGGARQQYF
>TRBJ2-1|few|TRBV29-1
CSVEDPGQSSYNEQFF
>TRBJ1-1|NA|TRBV20-1
CSASTPAGGIEAFF
>TRBJ1-2|few|TRBV29-1
CSVAPPQARANYGYTF
>TRBJ2-7|few|TRBV3-1
CASSSVNEQYF
>TRBJ1-5|few|TRBV6-1
CASSPDRNQPQHF
>TRBJ2-1|NA|TRBV12-3/TRBV12-4
CASSPTRTSGYNEQFF
>TRBJ2-3|many|TRBV28
CASSFIGGASTDTQYF
>TRBJ2-3|NA|TRBV19
CASSIGTGAGDTQYF
>TRBJ2-1|NA|TRBV11-2
CASSLDVAFGQFF
>TRBJ2-7|few|TRBV14
CASSQEGWSFEQYF
>TRBJ2-5|few|TRBV7-9
CASSAGGGHQETQYF
>TRBJ2-7|NA|TRBV12-3/TRBV12-4
CASSFGTDNEQYF
>TRBJ2-5|few|TRBV12-3/TRBV12-4
CASSLGQSFQTQYF
>TRBJ2-7|NA|TRBV20-1
CSASPGPFYEQYF
>TRBJ1-4|NA|TRBV20-1
CSARDPQGSGEKLFF
>TRBJ1-4|NA|TRBV20-1
CSARVRGRTEKLFF
>TRBJ2-7|many|TRBV29-1
CSVVTALSYEQYF
>TRBJ1-1|NA|TRBV29-1
CTFSQVNTEAFF
>TRBJ2-2|few|TRBV5-5
CASSSRTSGELFF
>TRBJ2-5|NA|TRBV9
CASSVADRETTQYF
>TRBJ2-3|few|TRBV29-1
CSLVGSFSDTQYF
>TRBJ2-3|NA|TRBV6-1
CASSETATSTDTQYF
>TRBJ2-7|NA|TRBV12-3/TRBV12-4
CASSFGTSGNTYEQYF
>TRBJ1-5|many|TRBV20-1
CSARVSNQPQHF
>TRBJ2-5|NA|TRBV10-3
CAISESRQGTETQYF
>TRBJ2-1|many|TRBV7-6
CASSPSGREEEQFF
>TRBJ2-2|NA|TRBV5-4
CASMWGGNTGELFF
>TRBJ2-1|NA|TRBV29-1
CSVERTSSYNEQFF
>TRBJ2-3|NA|TRBV23-1
CASFPRPPTDTQYF
>TRBJ1-2|NA|TRBV7-2
CASSRRGAYGYTF
>TRBJ2-1|NA|TRBV7-3
CASSPEAAGTNEQFF